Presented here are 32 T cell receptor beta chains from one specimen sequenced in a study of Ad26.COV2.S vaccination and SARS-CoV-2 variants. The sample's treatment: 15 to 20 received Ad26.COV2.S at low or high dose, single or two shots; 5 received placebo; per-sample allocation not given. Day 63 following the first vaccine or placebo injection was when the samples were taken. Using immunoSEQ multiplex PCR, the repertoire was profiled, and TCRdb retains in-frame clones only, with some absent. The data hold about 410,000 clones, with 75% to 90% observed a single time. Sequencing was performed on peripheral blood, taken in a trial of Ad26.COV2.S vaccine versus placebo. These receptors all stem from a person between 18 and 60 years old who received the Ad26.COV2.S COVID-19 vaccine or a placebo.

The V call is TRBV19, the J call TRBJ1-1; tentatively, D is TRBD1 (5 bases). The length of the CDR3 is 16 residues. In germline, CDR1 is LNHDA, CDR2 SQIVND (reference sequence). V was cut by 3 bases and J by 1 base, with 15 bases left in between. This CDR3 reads CASSIRPPTGNTEAFF. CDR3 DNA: TGTGCCAGTAGTATCCGCCCACCTACAGGGAACACTGAAGCTTTCTTT.

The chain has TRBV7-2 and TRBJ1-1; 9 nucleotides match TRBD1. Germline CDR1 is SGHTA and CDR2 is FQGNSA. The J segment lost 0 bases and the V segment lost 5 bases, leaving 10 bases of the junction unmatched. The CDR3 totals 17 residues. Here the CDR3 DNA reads TGTGCCAGCAGCCCGGGGACAGGGTTTTTCATGAACACTGAAGCTTTCTTT. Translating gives CASSPGTGFFMNTEAFF.

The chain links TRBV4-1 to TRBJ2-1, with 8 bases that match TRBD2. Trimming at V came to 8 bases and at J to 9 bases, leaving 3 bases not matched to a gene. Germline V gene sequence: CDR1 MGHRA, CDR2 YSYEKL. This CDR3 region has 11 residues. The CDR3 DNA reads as TGCGCCAGCCGGGGGGGCCTTGAGCAGTTCTTC. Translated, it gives CASRGGLEQFF.

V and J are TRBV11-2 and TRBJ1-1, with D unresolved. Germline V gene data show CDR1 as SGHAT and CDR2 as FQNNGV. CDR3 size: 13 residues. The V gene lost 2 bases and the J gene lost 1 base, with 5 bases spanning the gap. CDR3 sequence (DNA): TGTGCCAGCAGCTTATCAAAGAACACTGAAGCTTTCTTT. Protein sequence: CASSLSKNTEAFF.

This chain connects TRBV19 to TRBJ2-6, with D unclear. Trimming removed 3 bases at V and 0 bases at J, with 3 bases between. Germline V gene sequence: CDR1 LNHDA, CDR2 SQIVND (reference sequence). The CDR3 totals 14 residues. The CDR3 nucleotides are TGTGCCAGTAGTATGGGCTCTGGGGCCAACGTCCTGACTTTC. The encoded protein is CASSMGSGANVLTF.

The CDR3 reads CASSPVKGGAGELFF. The CDR3 DNA follows: TGTGCCAGCAGCCCGGTAAAGGGGGGAGCCGGGGAGCTGTTTTTT. This chain links TRBV5-5 with TRBJ2-2; tentatively, D is TRBD1 or TRBD2 (6 bases each). Germline V gives CDR1 SGHKS, CDR2 YYEKEE (reference sequence). The V and J ends lost 4 bases and 6 bases respectively, with 16 bases between them. This CDR3 is built from 15 residues.

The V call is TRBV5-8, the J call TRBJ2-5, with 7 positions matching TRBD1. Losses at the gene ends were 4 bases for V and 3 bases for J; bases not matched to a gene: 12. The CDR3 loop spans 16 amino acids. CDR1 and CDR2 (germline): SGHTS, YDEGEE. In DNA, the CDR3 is TGTGCCAGCAGCATGCCCAGGGACAGCACCAAAGAGACCCAGTACTTC. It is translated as CASSMPRDSTKETQYF.

CDR3 amino acids: CASSLFNEQFF. Here the CDR3 DNA reads TGTGCCAGCAGCTTATTCAATGAGCAGTTCTTC. The chain has TRBV7-9 and TRBJ2-1; D uncertain. Germline V gene data show CDR1 as SEHNR and CDR2 as FQNEAQ (reference sequence). The CDR3 loop spans 11 amino acids. Trimming removed 2 bases from V and 6 bases from J, with 2 bases in between.

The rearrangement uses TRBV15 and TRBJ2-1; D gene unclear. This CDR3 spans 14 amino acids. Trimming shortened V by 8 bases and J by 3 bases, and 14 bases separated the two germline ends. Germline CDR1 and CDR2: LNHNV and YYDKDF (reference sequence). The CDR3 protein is CATGVRLLYNEQFF. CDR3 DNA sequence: TGTGCCACCGGGGTTCGGCTACTCTACAATGAGCAGTTCTTC.

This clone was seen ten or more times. CDR3 in amino acids: CASSQLANSYEQYF. The CDR3 DNA sequence: TGTGCCAGCAGTCAACTAGCGAACTCCTACGAGCAGTACTTC. V and J are TRBV14 and TRBJ2-7, with 7 bases lining up with TRBD2. This CDR3 contains 14 residues. Germline V CDR1 and CDR2: SGHDN, FVKESK. Trimming cost V 6 bases and J 0 bases; bases outside gene matches: 5.

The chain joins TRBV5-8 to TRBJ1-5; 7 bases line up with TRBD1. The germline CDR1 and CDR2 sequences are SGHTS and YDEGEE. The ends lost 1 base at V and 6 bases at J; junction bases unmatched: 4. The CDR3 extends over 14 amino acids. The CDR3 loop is CASSLRQGGQPQHF. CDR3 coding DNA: TGTGCCAGCAGCTTGCGACAGGGAGGTCAGCCCCAGCATTTT. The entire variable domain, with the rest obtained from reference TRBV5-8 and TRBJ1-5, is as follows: EAGVTQSPTHLIKTRGQQATLRCSPISGHTSVYWYQQALGLGLQFLLWYDEGEERNRGNFPPRFSGRQFPNYSSELNVNALELEDSALYLCASSLRQGGQPQHFGDGTRLSIL.

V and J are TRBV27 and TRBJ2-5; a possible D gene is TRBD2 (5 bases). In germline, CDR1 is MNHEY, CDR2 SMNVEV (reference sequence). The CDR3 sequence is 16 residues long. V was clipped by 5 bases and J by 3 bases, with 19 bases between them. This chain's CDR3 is CASSLTGGFGKETQYF. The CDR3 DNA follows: TGTGCCAGCAGTCTGACCGGTGGTTTCGGGAAAGAGACCCAGTACTTC.

The CDR3 nucleotides read TGTGCCAGCAGTTACTCGAAACTAGTGCCTCACAATGAGCAGTTCTTC. Translating gives CASSYSKLVPHNEQFF. This chain joins TRBV6-5 and TRBJ2-1; tentatively, D is TRBD2 (5 bases). The CDR3 loop spans 16 amino acids. Germline V gene sequence: CDR1 MNHEY, CDR2 SVGAGI. V was pared by 0 bases and J by 5 bases, with 14 bases between.

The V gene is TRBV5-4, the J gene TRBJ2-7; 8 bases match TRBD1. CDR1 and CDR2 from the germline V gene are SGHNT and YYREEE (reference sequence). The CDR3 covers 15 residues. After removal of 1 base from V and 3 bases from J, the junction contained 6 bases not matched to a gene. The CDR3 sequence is CASSLSGTGRYEQYF. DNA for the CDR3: TGTGCCAGCAGCTTGTCCGGGACAGGTCGCTACGAGCAGTACTTC.

The CDR3 sequence: CASSPPIGTASNSPLHF. DNA for the CDR3: TGTGCCAGCTCACCCCCGATTGGGACAGCGAGTAATTCACCCCTCCACTTT. The chain links TRBV18 to TRBJ1-6, with TRBD1 identical over 7 bases. Germline V lookup: CDR1 KGHSH, CDR2 LQKENI. The junction had 11 bases not matched to a gene; V was cut back by 3 bases and J by 6 bases. This CDR3 is built from 17 residues.

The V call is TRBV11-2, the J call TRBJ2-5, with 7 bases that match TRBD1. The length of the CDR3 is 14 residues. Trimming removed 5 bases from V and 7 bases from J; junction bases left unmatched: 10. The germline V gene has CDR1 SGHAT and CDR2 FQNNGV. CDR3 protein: CASSGTDSLWTQYF. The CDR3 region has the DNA TGTGCCAGCAGCGGGACAGATTCTCTGTGGACCCAGTACTTC.

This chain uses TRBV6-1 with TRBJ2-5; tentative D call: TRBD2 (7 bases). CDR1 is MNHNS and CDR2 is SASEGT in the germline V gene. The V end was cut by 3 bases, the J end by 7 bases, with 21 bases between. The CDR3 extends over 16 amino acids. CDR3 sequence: CASSDRAGAFQGTQYF. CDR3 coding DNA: TGTGCCAGCAGTGACAGGGCGGGGGCTTTTCAGGGGACCCAGTACTTC.

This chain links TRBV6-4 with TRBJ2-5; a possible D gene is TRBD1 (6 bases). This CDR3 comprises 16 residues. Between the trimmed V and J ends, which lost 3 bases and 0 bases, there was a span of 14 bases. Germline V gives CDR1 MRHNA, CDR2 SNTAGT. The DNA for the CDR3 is TGTGCCAGCAGTGATACTGGGACAAAGTACCAAGAGACCCAGTACTTC. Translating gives CASSDTGTKYQETQYF.

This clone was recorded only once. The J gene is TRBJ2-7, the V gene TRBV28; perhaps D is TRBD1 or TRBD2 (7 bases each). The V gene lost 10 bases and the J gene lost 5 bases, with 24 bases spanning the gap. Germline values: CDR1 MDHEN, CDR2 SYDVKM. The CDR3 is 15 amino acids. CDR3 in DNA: TGTGCCACCGGGGGGTGGCGACAGGGAAGCGACGAGCAGTACTTC. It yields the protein CATGGWRQGSDEQYF.

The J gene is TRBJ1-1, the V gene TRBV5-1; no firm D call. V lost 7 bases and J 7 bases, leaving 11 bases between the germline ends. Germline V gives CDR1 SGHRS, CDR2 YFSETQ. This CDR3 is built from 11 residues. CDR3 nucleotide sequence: TGCGCCAGCCGGGAAATGAGTGAAGCTTTCTTT. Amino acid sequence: CASREMSEAFF.

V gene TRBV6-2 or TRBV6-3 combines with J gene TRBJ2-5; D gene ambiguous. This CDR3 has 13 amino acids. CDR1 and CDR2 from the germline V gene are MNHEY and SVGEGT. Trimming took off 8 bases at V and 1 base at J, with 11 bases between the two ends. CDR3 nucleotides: TGTGCCAGCGGCCCCGAGCGCCAAGAGACCCAGTACTTC. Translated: CASGPERQETQYF.

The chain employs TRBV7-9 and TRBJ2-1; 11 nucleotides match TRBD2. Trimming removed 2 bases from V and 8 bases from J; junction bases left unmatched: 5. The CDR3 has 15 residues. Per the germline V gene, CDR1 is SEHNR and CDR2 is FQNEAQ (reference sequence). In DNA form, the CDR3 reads TGTGCCAGCAGCTTAAATAGCGGGGGGGCTGATGAGCAGTTCTTC. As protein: CASSLNSGGADEQFF.

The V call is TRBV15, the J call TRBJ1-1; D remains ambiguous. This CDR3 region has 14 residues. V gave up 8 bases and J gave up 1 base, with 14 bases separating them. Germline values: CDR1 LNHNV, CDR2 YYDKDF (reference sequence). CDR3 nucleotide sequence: TGTGCCACCCGCGATTGGGGAAGGAACACTGAAGCTTTCTTT. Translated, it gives CATRDWGRNTEAFF.

The DNA for the CDR3 is TGTGCCAGCAGCTCACTAATAGCGGGGGGGCCTTTTAATGAGCAGTTCTTC. Protein product: CASSSLIAGGPFNEQFF. This chain joins TRBV11-2 and TRBJ2-1; TRBD2 matches at 11 bases. CDR3 length: 17 amino acids. Germline values: CDR1 SGHAT, CDR2 FQNNGV. After removal of 4 bases from V and 7 bases from J, the junction contained 12 bases not matched to a gene.

The CDR3, as DNA: TGCGCCAGCACTATCCAGGGGGACGCCCGGGAGACCCAGTACTTC. It specifies CASTIQGDARETQYF. V and J are TRBV5-1 and TRBJ2-5, with TRBD1 matching over 7 bases. Germline assignment: CDR1 SGHRS and CDR2 YFSETQ. Germline trimming cut 6 bases from V and 5 bases from J; bases unmatched to any gene: 13. The CDR3 has 15 residues.

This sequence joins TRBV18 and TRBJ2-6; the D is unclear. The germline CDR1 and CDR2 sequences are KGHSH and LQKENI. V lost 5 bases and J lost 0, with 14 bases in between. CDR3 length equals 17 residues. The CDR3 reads CASSSSSESSGANVLTF. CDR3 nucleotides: TGTGCCAGCTCATCATCATCAGAGAGCTCTGGGGCCAACGTCCTGACTTTC. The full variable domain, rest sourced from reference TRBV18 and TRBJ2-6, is NAGVMQNPRHLVRRRGQEARLRCSPMKGHSHVYWYRQLPEEGLKFMVYLQKENIIDESGMPKERFSAEFPKEGPSILRIQQVVRGDSAAYFCASSSSSESSGANVLTFGAGSRLTVL.

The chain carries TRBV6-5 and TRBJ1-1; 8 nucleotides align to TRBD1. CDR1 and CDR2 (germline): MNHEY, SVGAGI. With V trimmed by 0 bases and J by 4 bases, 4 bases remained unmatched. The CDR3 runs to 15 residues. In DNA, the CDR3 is TGTGCCAGCAGTTACTCGACAGGGGCGGGCACTGAAGCTTTCTTT. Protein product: CASSYSTGAGTEAFF.

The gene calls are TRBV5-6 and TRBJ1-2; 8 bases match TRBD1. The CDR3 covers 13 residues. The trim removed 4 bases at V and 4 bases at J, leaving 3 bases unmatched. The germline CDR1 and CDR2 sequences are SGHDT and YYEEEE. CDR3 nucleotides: TGTGCCAGCAGCGGAGGACAGGGCTATGGCTACACCTTC. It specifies CASSGGQGYGYTF.

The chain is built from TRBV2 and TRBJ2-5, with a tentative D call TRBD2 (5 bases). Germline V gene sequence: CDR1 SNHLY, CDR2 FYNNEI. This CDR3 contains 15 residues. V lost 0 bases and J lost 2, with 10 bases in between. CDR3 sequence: CASSEALQRQETQYF. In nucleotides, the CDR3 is TGTGCCAGCAGTGAAGCGCTTCAGCGGCAAGAGACCCAGTACTTC.

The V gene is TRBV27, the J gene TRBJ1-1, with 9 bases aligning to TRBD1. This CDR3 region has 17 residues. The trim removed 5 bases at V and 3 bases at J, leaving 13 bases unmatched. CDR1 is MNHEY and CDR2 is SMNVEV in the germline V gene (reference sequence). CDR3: CASSPSPGQGTYTEAFF. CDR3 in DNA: TGTGCCAGCAGTCCTTCCCCCGGACAGGGGACTTACACTGAAGCTTTCTTT.

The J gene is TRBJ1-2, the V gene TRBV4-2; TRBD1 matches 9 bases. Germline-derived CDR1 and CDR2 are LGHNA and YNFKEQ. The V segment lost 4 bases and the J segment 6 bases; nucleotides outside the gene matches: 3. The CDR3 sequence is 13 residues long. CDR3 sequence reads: CASSRTGGDGYTF. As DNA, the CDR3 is TGTGCCAGCAGCCGTACAGGGGGCGATGGCTACACCTTC.

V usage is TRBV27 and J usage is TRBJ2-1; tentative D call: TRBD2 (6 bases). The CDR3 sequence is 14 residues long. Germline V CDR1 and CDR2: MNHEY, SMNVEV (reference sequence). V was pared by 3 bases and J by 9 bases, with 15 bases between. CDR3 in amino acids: CASSFGGFLSEQFF. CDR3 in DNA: TGTGCCAGCAGTTTCGGAGGGTTCTTAAGTGAGCAGTTCTTC.